This TCR beta chain was documented in a study of immune cell composition in non-small cell lung cancer. Study-level results: Clones >0.5% enriched in tumour were rarer in adenocarcinoma (about 33%) than squamous (approximately 80%). Squamous lung tumours showed higher top 10 clone scores and clonality than adenocarcinomas.

Frozen unsorted single-cell suspensions supplied the genomic DNA. About this clone: The antigen remains unidentified.

Profiling relied on immunoSEQ multiplex PCR, and the TCRdb table lists in-frame clones only, not all of them. The table lists about 3,800 clones, under 85% of them singletons. This sequence was found in a human donor with non-small cell lung cancer. The source material was lung tumor tissue.

The CDR3 nucleotides read TGTGCCAGCAGTTACTCCAGGGGATCACCCCTCCACTTT. Translating it yields CASSYSRGSPLHF. This sequence joins TRBV6-5 and TRBJ1-6, with D possibly TRBD1 on 6 matching bases. The CDR3 contains 13 residues. Germline V gene lookup returns CDR1 MNHEY and CDR2 SVGAGI. The germline V and J ends were trimmed by 0 bases and 10 bases, with 7 bases remaining between them.